This passage covers 4 T cell receptor beta chains from one sample sequenced in a study of T cells in Graves' hyperthyroidism and ophthalmopathy. Template material for amplifying TCR beta CDR3 regions consisted of RNA transcripts. Using the HTBI primer set, a first-round RT-PCR was run on the TCR CDR3. TCRdb re-called the multiplex PCR reads through MiXCR, storing one row per CDR3 protein. Of some 690,000 distinct CDR3 sequences listed, around 15% are singletons. Sequenced: blood. The source of these receptors is a man aged 50-59 years with Graves' hyperthyroidism.

This sequence joins TRBV27 and TRBJ2-2, with 8 bases lining up with TRBD2. Germline CDR1 and CDR2: MNHEY and SMNVEV (reference sequence). After removal of 6 bases from V and 2 bases from J, the junction contained 14 bases not matched to a gene. This CDR3 is 18 amino acids long. CDR3 in amino acids: CASSLTSGAGVNTGELFF. In DNA form, the CDR3 reads TGTGCCAGCAGCCTGACTTCCGGAGCGGGAGTTAACACCGGGGAGCTGTTTTTT.

This sequence joins TRBV6-1 and TRBJ1-4, with D unclear. The CDR3 covers 16 residues. The germline V and J ends were trimmed by 6 bases and 4 bases, with 18 bases remaining between them. In germline, CDR1 is MNHNS, CDR2 SASEGT. Here the CDR3 reads CASSPRGAILNEKLFF. As DNA, the CDR3 is TGTGCCAGCAGCCCTCGAGGAGCCATACTTAATGAAAAACTGTTTTTT.

The rearrangement links TRBV5-1 to TRBJ2-7; the match to TRBD1 covers 7 bases. This CDR3 spans 16 amino acids. J lost 6 bases, V lost 0 bases, and 12 bases had no gene match. CDR1 is SGHRS and CDR2 is YFSETQ in the germline V gene. The CDR3 DNA sequence: TGCGCCAGCAGCTTGGGACAGGGCCCTCCGCGAGTCGAGCAGTACTTC. Its translation is CASSLGQGPPRVEQYF.

CDR3 sequence reads: CASRIQGAWADTQYF. The CDR3 bases are TGTGCCAGCAGGATACAGGGGGCCTGGGCAGATACGCAGTATTTT. V is TRBV27 and J is TRBJ2-3, with 9 bases lining up with TRBD1. The CDR3 is made up of 15 amino acids. Germline CDR1 and CDR2: MNHEY and SMNVEV (reference sequence). Trimming removed 6 bases from V and 4 bases from J; junction bases left unmatched: 8.